The rows below give T cell receptor beta chains drawn from one sample of a study of response to subunit inactivated influenza vaccine. TCRdb reprocessed the RT-PCR reads with MiXCR, giving one entry per CDR3 protein. Counted here are about 520,000 distinct CDR3 sequences, more than 7% occurring once; the ten biggest clones make up over 10%. This specimen consisted of PBMCs from blood, obtained less than 30 months after vaccination. Source of these receptors: a man aged 50 to 75 who received an inactivated influenza vaccine. Each CDR3 is given with its conserved first and last residue. A D gene is named only where the DNA matches it firmly. Rows give clone size only sometimes, using once, few, many, or a class for an expanded clone.

abundance	v_gene	j_gene	d_gene	CDR3nt	CDR3aa
once	TRBV11-3	TRBJ2-3	NA	TGTGCCAGCAGCACGGACGCGTACGGAGATACGCAGTATTTT	CASSTDAYGDTQYF
NA	TRBV5-5	TRBJ2-5	TRBD1	TGTGCCAGCAGCGTTAACCCCGGGACAGGCCAAGAGACCCAGTACTTC	CASSVNPGTGQETQYF
NA	TRBV12-3/TRBV12-4	TRBJ2-2	NA	TGTGCCAGCAGGGGACTTCCGAACACCGGGGAGCTGTTTTTT	CASRGLPNTGELFF
many	TRBV12-3/TRBV12-4	TRBJ2-3	NA	TGTGCCAGCAGTTTAGGTTGGGCGGGAGATACGCAGTATTTT	CASSLGWAGDTQYF
NA	TRBV23-1	TRBJ2-7	TRBD2	TGCGCCAGCAGCCCCCGGGAGGGGGGGCTGCAGTACTTC	CASSPREGGLQYF
few	TRBV29-1	TRBJ1-2	TRBD1	TGCAGCGTTGTGGACAGGGCTACTAACTATGGCTACACCTTC	CSVVDRATNYGYTF
few	TRBV6-1	TRBJ2-7	NA	TGTGCCAGCAGTGAGTGGCTCGAATCCTACGAGCAGTACTTC	CASSEWLESYEQYF
few	TRBV28	TRBJ2-7	NA	TGTGCCAGCGCACCGGGCGGAGCCTACGAGCAGTACTTC	CASAPGGAYEQYF
many	TRBV6-1	TRBJ1-3	NA	TGTGCCAGCACCAAACAGGCTAACTCTGGAAACACCATATATTTT	CASTKQANSGNTIYF
many	TRBV9	TRBJ2-2	NA	TGTGCCAGCAGCGTAGCTGGCGGAACCGGGGAGCTGTTTTTT	CASSVAGGTGELFF
NA	TRBV12-3/TRBV12-4	TRBJ1-2	TRBD1	TGTGCCAGCACCTCATCGCTAGGCGTCAGGGGGAGCTATGGCTACACCTTC	CASTSSLGVRGSYGYTF
NA	TRBV6-2/TRBV6-3	TRBJ2-5	TRBD2	TGTGCCAGCAGGCGATGGACTAGCGGGGGCCTGGCGATAGAGACCCAGTACTTC	CASRRWTSGGLAIETQYF
few	TRBV6-2/TRBV6-3	TRBJ1-1	TRBD1	TGTGCCAGCAGTTACTCAATCACAGGGGGCGCGGTCACTGAAGCTTTCTTT	CASSYSITGGAVTEAFF
few	TRBV20-1	TRBJ1-2	NA	TGCAGTGCCGCGGTGGGGGGGCGGTATGGCTACACCTTC	CSAAVGGRYGYTF
few	TRBV7-2	TRBJ1-2	TRBD1	TGTGCCAGCAGCTTAGAACAGGGGGCTAACTATGGCTACACCTTC	CASSLEQGANYGYTF
few	TRBV15	TRBJ1-4	NA	TGTGCCACCAGCAGAGGAATTAGGGTCGGTGAAAAACTGTTTTTT	CATSRGIRVGEKLFF
few	TRBV20-1	TRBJ2-1	TRBD1	TGCAGTGCTAGAGATGGGACAGGGGTACGGAATGAGCAGTTCTTC	CSARDGTGVRNEQFF
many	TRBV5-1	TRBJ2-5	TRBD1	TGCGCCAGCAGAACCGGGACAGGCCAGGAGACCCAGTACTTC	CASRTGTGQETQYF
many	TRBV4-1	TRBJ1-4	NA	TGCGCCAGCAGCCAAGGTTGGGCCTCGGGGCGTGAAAAACTGTTTTTT	CASSQGWASGREKLFF
NA	TRBV20-1	TRBJ2-7	NA	TGCAGTGCGTATAGGGACTACGAGCAGTACTTC	CSAYRDYEQYF
NA	TRBV12-3/TRBV12-4	TRBJ2-7	NA	TGTGCCAGCAGTGGTTCCTTGGGCACAAGCAAGAGGGAGCAGTACTTC	CASSGSLGTSKREQYF
few	TRBV28	TRBJ2-1	TRBD2	TGTGTCAGCGGGGCTATTCAAGATGAGCAGTTCTTC	CVSGAIQDEQFF
few	TRBV11-1	TRBJ2-1	NA	TGTGCCAGCAGCTTACGGGGGGCTGGCAATGAGCAGTTCTTC	CASSLRGAGNEQFF
many	TRBV7-2	TRBJ2-6	NA	TGTGCCAGCAGCCCAGGCGGAGGGAGCTCTGGGGCCAACGTCCTGACTTTC	CASSPGGGSSGANVLTF
few	TRBV20-1	TRBJ2-5	TRBD2	TGCAGTGCTAGAGATTATCGTCGCTTAGCGGGCCAAGAGACCCAGTACTTC	CSARDYRRLAGQETQYF
few	TRBV6-1	TRBJ1-5	NA	TGTGCCATCAGGGCTGAGGTGAGTCAGCCCCAGCATTTT	CAIRAEVSQPQHF
NA	TRBV15	TRBJ1-1	NA	TGTGCCACCAGCAAATGGTTATCTACGAACACTGAAGCTTTCTTT	CATSKWLSTNTEAFF
many	TRBV20-1	TRBJ2-7	NA	TGCAGTGCTAGGGACGACTCCTACGAGCAGTACTTC	CSARDDSYEQYF
NA	TRBV29-1	TRBJ2-7	TRBD2	TGCAGCGGCCGTAGCGGGGGGGGGCAGTACTTC	CSGRSGGGQYF
NA	TRBV12-3/TRBV12-4	TRBJ1-2	NA	TGTGCCAGCAGTCCGGGCCTAGGGCCTACTGGCTACACCTTC	CASSPGLGPTGYTF